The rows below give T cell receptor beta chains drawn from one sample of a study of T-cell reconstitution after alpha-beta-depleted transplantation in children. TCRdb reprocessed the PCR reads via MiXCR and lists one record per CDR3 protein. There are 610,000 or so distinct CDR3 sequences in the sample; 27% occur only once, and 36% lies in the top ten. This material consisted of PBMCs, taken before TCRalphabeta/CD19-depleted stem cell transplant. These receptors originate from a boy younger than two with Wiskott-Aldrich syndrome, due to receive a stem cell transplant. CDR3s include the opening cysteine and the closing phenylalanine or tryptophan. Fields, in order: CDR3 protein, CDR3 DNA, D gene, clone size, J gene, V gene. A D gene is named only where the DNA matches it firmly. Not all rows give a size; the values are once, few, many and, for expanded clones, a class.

CDR3aa: CSAGTLGLAAYEQYF
CDR3nt: TGCAGTGCTGGAACCCTGGGGCTAGCGGCCTACGAGCAGTACTTC
d_gene: TRBD2
abundance: NA
j_gene: TRBJ2-7
v_gene: TRBV20-1

CDR3aa: CASSTDTATNEKLFF
CDR3nt: TGTGCCAGCAGCACGGACACTGCAACTAATGAAAAACTGTTTTTT
d_gene: NA
abundance: few
j_gene: TRBJ1-4
v_gene: TRBV7-8

CDR3aa: CASSLPLAGVANEQFF
CDR3nt: TGCGCCAGCAGCTTGCCTCTAGCGGGAGTCGCCAATGAGCAGTTCTTC
d_gene: TRBD2
abundance: few
j_gene: TRBJ2-1
v_gene: TRBV5-1

CDR3aa: CASSEALVRGNTEAFF
CDR3nt: TGTGCCAGCAGCGAGGCACTGGTGCGAGGGAACACTGAAGCTTTCTTT
d_gene: NA
abundance: few
j_gene: TRBJ1-1
v_gene: TRBV7-9

CDR3aa: CASSFTQNEKLFF
CDR3nt: TGTGCCAGCAGTTTTACCCAGAATGAAAAACTGTTTTTT
d_gene: NA
abundance: few
j_gene: TRBJ1-4
v_gene: TRBV12-3/TRBV12-4

CDR3aa: CASSVAGGTNTGELFF
CDR3nt: TGTGCCAGCAGCGTAGCGGGAGGGACAAACACCGGGGAGCTGTTTTTT
d_gene: TRBD2
abundance: few
j_gene: TRBJ2-2
v_gene: TRBV9

CDR3aa: CAISRDSNQPQHF
CDR3nt: TGTGCCATCAGCCGAGACAGCAATCAGCCCCAGCATTTT
d_gene: NA
abundance: NA
j_gene: TRBJ1-5
v_gene: TRBV10-3

CDR3aa: CASSPEAGARYEQYF
CDR3nt: TGTGCCAGCAGCCCCGAAGCGGGGGCGAGATACGAGCAGTACTTC
d_gene: TRBD2
abundance: NA
j_gene: TRBJ2-7
v_gene: TRBV11-2

CDR3aa: CATSGRTGGNEQFF
CDR3nt: TGTGCCACCAGTGGACGGACAGGGGGCAATGAGCAGTTCTTC
d_gene: TRBD1
abundance: NA
j_gene: TRBJ2-1
v_gene: TRBV24-1

CDR3aa: CASSFSRTASTDTQYF
CDR3nt: TGTGCCAGCAGTTTTTCTCGGACGGCTAGCACAGATACGCAGTATTTT
d_gene: NA
abundance: NA
j_gene: TRBJ2-3
v_gene: TRBV28

CDR3aa: CASKGRGTDTQYF
CDR3nt: TGTGCCAGCAAGGGGCGAGGCACAGATACGCAGTATTTT
d_gene: NA
abundance: few
j_gene: TRBJ2-3
v_gene: TRBV5-5

CDR3aa: CASSLLTSGYNEQFF
CDR3nt: TGTGCCAGCAGCTTACTGACTAGCGGGTACAATGAGCAGTTCTTC
d_gene: TRBD2
abundance: NA
j_gene: TRBJ2-1
v_gene: TRBV7-9

CDR3aa: CSGTGRMNTEAFF
CDR3nt: TGCAGCGGGACAGGGCGCATGAACACTGAAGCTTTCTTT
d_gene: TRBD1
abundance: NA
j_gene: TRBJ1-1
v_gene: TRBV29-1

CDR3aa: CASSLKGAVSGYTF
CDR3nt: TGTGCCAGCAGTTTAAAGGGGGCAGTCTCCGGCTACACCTTC
d_gene: TRBD1
abundance: NA
j_gene: TRBJ1-2
v_gene: TRBV28

CDR3aa: CASSLEQLAKNIQYF
CDR3nt: TGTGCCAGCAGCTTAGAACAGTTAGCCAAAAACATTCAGTACTTC
d_gene: NA
abundance: NA
j_gene: TRBJ2-4
v_gene: TRBV7-2

CDR3aa: CASSERLAGYNEQFF
CDR3nt: TGTGCCAGCAGTGAAAGACTAGCGGGCTACAATGAGCAGTTCTTC
d_gene: TRBD2
abundance: NA
j_gene: TRBJ2-1
v_gene: TRBV2

CDR3aa: CASSFFGRMNYGCTF
CDR3nt: TGTGCCAGCAGTTTTTTCGGCAGGATGAACTATGGCTGCACCTTC
d_gene: NA
abundance: NA
j_gene: TRBJ1-2
v_gene: TRBV12-3/TRBV12-4

CDR3aa: CASEREGYNEQFF
CDR3nt: TGCGCCAGCGAGCGGGAGGGATACAATGAGCAGTTCTTC
d_gene: TRBD2
abundance: few
j_gene: TRBJ2-1
v_gene: TRBV5-1

CDR3aa: CASSFRGRIHTDTQYF
CDR3nt: TGTGCCAGCAGTTTTAGGGGGCGCATACACACAGATACGCAGTATTTT
d_gene: TRBD1
abundance: few
j_gene: TRBJ2-3
v_gene: TRBV27

CDR3aa: CSAARGAEETQYF
CDR3nt: TGCAGTGCCGCCCGGGGGGCGGAAGAGACCCAGTACTTC
d_gene: NA
abundance: NA
j_gene: TRBJ2-5
v_gene: TRBV20-1

CDR3aa: CSALGGDTGELFF
CDR3nt: TGCAGTGCCCTAGGGGGGGACACCGGGGAGCTGTTTTTT
d_gene: NA
abundance: few
j_gene: TRBJ2-2
v_gene: TRBV20-1

CDR3aa: CASSLRRDRSYNEQFF
CDR3nt: TGTGCCAGCAGCTTGCGCAGAGACCGCTCCTACAATGAGCAGTTCTTC
d_gene: NA
abundance: few
j_gene: TRBJ2-1
v_gene: TRBV5-6

CDR3aa: CASSLPRTSVSDGGEQFF
CDR3nt: TGCGCCAGCAGCTTGCCCCGGACTAGCGTGTCGGACGGAGGTGAGCAGTTCTTC
d_gene: TRBD2
abundance: NA
j_gene: TRBJ2-1
v_gene: TRBV5-1

CDR3aa: CASSVRAGNSYEQYF
CDR3nt: TGTGCCAGCAGCGTAAGGGCGGGAAACTCCTACGAGCAGTACTTC
d_gene: NA
abundance: few
j_gene: TRBJ2-7
v_gene: TRBV9

CDR3aa: CASSPRLVKLFF
CDR3nt: TGTGCCAGCAGCCCGAGACTAGTGAAGCTGTTTTTT
d_gene: NA
abundance: NA
j_gene: TRBJ2-2
v_gene: TRBV4-2

CDR3aa: CSAGIAGNLYNEQFF
CDR3nt: TGCAGTGCTGGAATAGCGGGAAACCTTTACAATGAGCAGTTCTTC
d_gene: TRBD2
abundance: NA
j_gene: TRBJ2-1
v_gene: TRBV20-1

CDR3aa: CASSRMGLAGSGVTDTQYF
CDR3nt: TGCGCCAGCAGCCGGATGGGACTAGCGGGATCAGGGGTCACAGATACGCAGTATTTT
d_gene: TRBD2
abundance: NA
j_gene: TRBJ2-3
v_gene: TRBV5-1

CDR3aa: CASSPSAGELFF
CDR3nt: TGTGCCAGCAGCCCGTCGGCCGGGGAGCTGTTTTTT
d_gene: NA
abundance: NA
j_gene: TRBJ2-2
v_gene: TRBV3-1

CDR3aa: CASSLVRQTYNEQFF
CDR3nt: TGTGCCAGCAGTTTAGTTAGGCAGACGTACAATGAGCAGTTCTTC
d_gene: NA
abundance: NA
j_gene: TRBJ2-1
v_gene: TRBV12-3/TRBV12-4

CDR3aa: CASSSLAGADTGELFF
CDR3nt: TGTGCCAGCAGCTCTTTAGCGGGAGCAGACACCGGGGAGCTGTTTTTT
d_gene: TRBD2
abundance: NA
j_gene: TRBJ2-2
v_gene: TRBV5-5

CDR3aa: CASRPVGSNEKLFF
CDR3nt: TGTGCCAGCAGGCCAGTTGGGAGTAATGAAAAACTGTTTTTT
d_gene: NA
abundance: NA
j_gene: TRBJ1-4
v_gene: TRBV12-3/TRBV12-4

CDR3aa: CATSRVLGYEQYF
CDR3nt: TGTGCCACCAGCAGAGTTTTGGGCTACGAGCAGTACTTC
d_gene: NA
abundance: few
j_gene: TRBJ2-7
v_gene: TRBV15

CDR3aa: CASSLRGSNDEQFF
CDR3nt: TGTGCCAGCAGCTTACGGGGCTCCAACGATGAGCAGTTCTTC
d_gene: NA
abundance: once
j_gene: TRBJ2-1
v_gene: TRBV7-9

CDR3aa: CASGPGLAYNEQFF
CDR3nt: TGTGCCAGCGGCCCCGGACTAGCCTACAATGAGCAGTTCTTT
d_gene: TRBD2
abundance: NA
j_gene: TRBJ2-1
v_gene: TRBV4-2

CDR3aa: CSGQTSGRGGNIQYF
CDR3nt: TGCAGTGGGCAAACTAGCGGGAGAGGGGGGAACATTCAGTACTTC
d_gene: TRBD2
abundance: once
j_gene: TRBJ2-4
v_gene: TRBV20-1

CDR3aa: CASSLEASGSSGEQYF
CDR3nt: TGTGCCAGCAGTTTAGAGGCTAGCGGGAGTTCGGGGGAGCAGTACTTC
d_gene: TRBD2
abundance: NA
j_gene: TRBJ2-7
v_gene: TRBV28

CDR3aa: CASSLVERVSTDTQYF
CDR3nt: TGTGCCAGCAGCTTAGTCGAGCGGGTTAGCACAGATACGCAGTATTTT
d_gene: NA
abundance: few
j_gene: TRBJ2-3
v_gene: TRBV7-6

CDR3aa: CASSRDPSYEQYF
CDR3nt: TGCGCCAGCAGCCGGGACCCAAGCTACGAGCAGTACTTC
d_gene: NA
abundance: NA
j_gene: TRBJ2-7
v_gene: TRBV5-1

CDR3aa: CASSFRLFRNEQFF
CDR3nt: TGTGCCAGCAGTTTCAGACTGTTCCGGAATGAGCAGTTCTTC
d_gene: NA
abundance: few
j_gene: TRBJ2-1
v_gene: TRBV28

CDR3aa: CASSYRGYQETQYF
CDR3nt: TGTGCCAGCAGTTACAGGGGTTACCAAGAGACCCAGTACTTC
d_gene: TRBD1
abundance: NA
j_gene: TRBJ2-5
v_gene: TRBV27

CDR3aa: CSARGEGGRNDEQFF
CDR3nt: TGCAGTGCTAGAGGAGAAGGGGGACGGAACGATGAGCAGTTCTTC
d_gene: NA
abundance: few
j_gene: TRBJ2-1
v_gene: TRBV20-1

CDR3aa: CASSLTSGTFGDTQYF
CDR3nt: TGCGCCAGCAGCTTGACGTCAGGGACGTTCGGGGATACGCAGTATTTT
d_gene: NA
abundance: NA
j_gene: TRBJ2-3
v_gene: TRBV5-1

CDR3aa: CASSLDLTDTQYF
CDR3nt: TGTGCCAGCAGCTTAGATCTAACAGATACGCAGTATTTT
d_gene: NA
abundance: few
j_gene: TRBJ2-3
v_gene: TRBV11-2

CDR3aa: CSGGTGNTGELFF
CDR3nt: TGCAGTGGGGGGACGGGGAACACCGGGGAGCTGTTTTTT
d_gene: NA
abundance: few
j_gene: TRBJ2-2
v_gene: TRBV20-1

CDR3aa: CASRGDWHEQFF
CDR3nt: TGTGCCAGCCGCGGGGACTGGCATGAGCAGTTCTTC
d_gene: NA
abundance: NA
j_gene: TRBJ2-1
v_gene: TRBV6-5

CDR3aa: CAGGTGTGGLNQPQHF
CDR3nt: TGTGCCGGGGGGACCGGGACAGGGGGCCTCAATCAGCCCCAGCATTTT
d_gene: TRBD1
abundance: NA
j_gene: TRBJ1-5
v_gene: TRBV6-1

CDR3aa: CAISGQGSNYGYTF
CDR3nt: TGTGCCATCAGTGGGCAGGGTTCTAACTATGGCTACACCTTC
d_gene: NA
abundance: few
j_gene: TRBJ1-2
v_gene: TRBV10-3

CDR3aa: CAISGPTTSGRGGRSQYF
CDR3nt: TGTGCCATCAGCGGACCGACTACTAGCGGGAGGGGGGGACGGTCGCAGTATTTT
d_gene: TRBD2
abundance: NA
j_gene: TRBJ2-3
v_gene: TRBV10-3

CDR3aa: CSARGGPSLYEQYF
CDR3nt: TGCAGTGCTAGAGGGGGTCCGTCACTTTACGAGCAGTACTTC
d_gene: NA
abundance: NA
j_gene: TRBJ2-7
v_gene: TRBV20-1

CDR3aa: CASSYRGRGQPQHF
CDR3nt: TGTGCCAGCAGTTACCGCGGGAGGGGTCAGCCCCAGCATTTT
d_gene: NA
abundance: NA
j_gene: TRBJ1-5
v_gene: TRBV6-5

CDR3aa: CASSHGTADQETQYF
CDR3nt: TGTGCCAGCAGTCACGGGACGGCGGACCAAGAGACCCAGTACTTC
d_gene: NA
abundance: few
j_gene: TRBJ2-5
v_gene: TRBV12-3/TRBV12-4

CDR3aa: CAWSVRQGATETQYF
CDR3nt: TGTGCCTGGAGTGTAAGACAGGGGGCAACAGAGACCCAGTACTTC
d_gene: TRBD1
abundance: few
j_gene: TRBJ2-5
v_gene: TRBV30

CDR3aa: CASSQGAGGLSNEKLFF
CDR3nt: TGTGCCAGCAGCCAGGGAGCCGGGGGGTTGAGTAATGAAAAACTGTTTTTT
d_gene: NA
abundance: NA
j_gene: TRBJ1-4
v_gene: TRBV4-2

CDR3aa: CATSDSLADSYNEQFF
CDR3nt: TGTGCCACCAGTGATTCCTTAGCGGACTCCTACAATGAGCAGTTCTTC
d_gene: NA
abundance: NA
j_gene: TRBJ2-1
v_gene: TRBV24-1

CDR3aa: CASSPAGGTYEQYF
CDR3nt: TGCGCCAGCAGCCCGGCGGGAGGAACCTACGAGCAGTACTTC
d_gene: TRBD2
abundance: NA
j_gene: TRBJ2-7
v_gene: TRBV10-1

CDR3aa: CASSLETGANYEQYF
CDR3nt: TGCGCCAGCAGCTTGGAGACAGGGGCGAATTACGAGCAGTACTTC
d_gene: TRBD1
abundance: NA
j_gene: TRBJ2-7
v_gene: TRBV5-1

CDR3aa: CASSLLESTGELFF
CDR3nt: TGCGCCAGCAGCCTACTGGAATCTACCGGGGAGCTGTTTTTT
d_gene: NA
abundance: few
j_gene: TRBJ2-2
v_gene: TRBV5-1

CDR3aa: CASSSTRTGNTEAFF
CDR3nt: TGTGCCAGCAGCTCCACCCGGACGGGTAACACTGAAGCTTTCTTT
d_gene: NA
abundance: NA
j_gene: TRBJ1-1
v_gene: TRBV7-3

CDR3aa: CASSPRTSGRLQETQYF
CDR3nt: TGTGCCAGCAGCCCGCGGACTAGCGGGAGGCTCCAAGAGACCCAGTACTTC
d_gene: TRBD2
abundance: few
j_gene: TRBJ2-5
v_gene: TRBV11-2

CDR3aa: CASSGAGYGYTF
CDR3nt: TGTGCCAGCAGCGGAGCAGGGTACGGCTACACCTTC
d_gene: NA
abundance: NA
j_gene: TRBJ1-2
v_gene: TRBV7-8